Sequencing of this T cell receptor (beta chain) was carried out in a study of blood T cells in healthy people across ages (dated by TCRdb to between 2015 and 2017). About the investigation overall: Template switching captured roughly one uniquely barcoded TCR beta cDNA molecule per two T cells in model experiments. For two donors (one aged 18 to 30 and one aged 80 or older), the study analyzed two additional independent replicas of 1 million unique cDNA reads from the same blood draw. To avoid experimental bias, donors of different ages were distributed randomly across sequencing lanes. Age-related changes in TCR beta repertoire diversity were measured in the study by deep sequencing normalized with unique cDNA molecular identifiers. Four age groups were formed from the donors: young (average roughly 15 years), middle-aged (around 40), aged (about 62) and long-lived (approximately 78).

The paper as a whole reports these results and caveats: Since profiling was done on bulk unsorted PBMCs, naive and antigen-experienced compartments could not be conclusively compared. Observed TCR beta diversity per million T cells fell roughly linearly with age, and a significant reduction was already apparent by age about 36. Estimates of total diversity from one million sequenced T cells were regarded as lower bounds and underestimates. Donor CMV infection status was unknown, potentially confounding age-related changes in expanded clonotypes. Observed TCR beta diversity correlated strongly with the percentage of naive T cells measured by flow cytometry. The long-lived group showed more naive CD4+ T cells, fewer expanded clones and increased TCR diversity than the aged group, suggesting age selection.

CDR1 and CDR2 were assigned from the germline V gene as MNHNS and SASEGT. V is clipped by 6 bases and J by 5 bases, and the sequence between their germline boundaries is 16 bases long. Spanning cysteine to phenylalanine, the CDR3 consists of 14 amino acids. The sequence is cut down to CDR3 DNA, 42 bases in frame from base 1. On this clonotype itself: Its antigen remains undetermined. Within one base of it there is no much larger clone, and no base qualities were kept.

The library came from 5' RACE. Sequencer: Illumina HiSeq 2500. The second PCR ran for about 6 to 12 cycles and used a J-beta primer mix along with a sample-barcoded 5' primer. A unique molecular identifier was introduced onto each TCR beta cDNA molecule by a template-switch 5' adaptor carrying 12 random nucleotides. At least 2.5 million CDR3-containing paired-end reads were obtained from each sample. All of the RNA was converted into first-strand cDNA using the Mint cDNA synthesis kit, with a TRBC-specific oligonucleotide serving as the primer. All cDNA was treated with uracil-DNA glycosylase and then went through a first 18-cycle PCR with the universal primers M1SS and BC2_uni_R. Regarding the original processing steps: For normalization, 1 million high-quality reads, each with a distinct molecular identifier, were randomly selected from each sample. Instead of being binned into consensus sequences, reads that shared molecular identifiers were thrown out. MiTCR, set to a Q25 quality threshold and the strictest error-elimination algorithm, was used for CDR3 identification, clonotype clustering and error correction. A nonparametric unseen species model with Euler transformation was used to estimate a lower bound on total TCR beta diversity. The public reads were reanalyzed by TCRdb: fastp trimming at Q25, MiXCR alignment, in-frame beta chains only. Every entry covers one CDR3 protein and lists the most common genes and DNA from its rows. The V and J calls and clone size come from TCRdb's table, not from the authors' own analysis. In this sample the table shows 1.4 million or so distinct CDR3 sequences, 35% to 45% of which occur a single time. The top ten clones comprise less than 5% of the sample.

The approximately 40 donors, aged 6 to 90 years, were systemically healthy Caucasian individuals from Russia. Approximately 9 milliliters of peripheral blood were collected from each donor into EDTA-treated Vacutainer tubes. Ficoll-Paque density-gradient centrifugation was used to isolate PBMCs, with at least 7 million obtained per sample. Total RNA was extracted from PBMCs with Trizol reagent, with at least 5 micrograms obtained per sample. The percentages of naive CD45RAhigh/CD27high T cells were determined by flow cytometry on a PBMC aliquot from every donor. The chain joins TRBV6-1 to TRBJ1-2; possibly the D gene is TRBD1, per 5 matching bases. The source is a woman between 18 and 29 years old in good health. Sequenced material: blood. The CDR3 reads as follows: CASSSRDGGYGYTF. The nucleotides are TGTGCCAGCAGCTCCCGGGACGGTGGGTATGGCTACACCTTC.